Detailed here is one T cell receptor beta chain. The antigen is unknown. The sample comes from a study of T cell repertoires in cytomegalovirus infection. Overall study context: Public TCR beta signature analysis indicated the presence of both CMV infection and matching HLA type. The study, taken as a whole, reports: Across the ex vivo response, the dominant clonotypes were HLA-C-restricted CMV-specific TCR beta clonotypes.

CDR1 and CDR2 (germline): SNHLY, FYNNEI. V lost 5 bases to trimming and J lost 0 bases, with 11 bases between them. The CDR3 spans 16 residues. TCRdb analysed the reads with MiXCR anew, one entry per CDR3 protein. The top ten clones hold roughly 14% of a sample with around 290,000 distinct CDR3 sequences, about 25% of them seen once. The sequence was collected from a human donor in good health (CMV status not recorded). Some clones in this sample may be carry-over from other donors' samples. The sample was PBMCs. This rearrangement joins TRBV2 to TRBJ2-6; the D gene is possibly TRBD1 (5 bases). The CDR3, as DNA: TGTGCCAGCAGTCTCCGACAGATCTCTGGGGCCAACGTCCTGACTTTC. This codes for CASSLRQISGANVLTF.